This is a list of T cell receptor beta chains from one sample in a study of blood T cells in healthy people across ages. TCRdb recomputed calls from the 5' RACE reads with MiXCR, one row per CDR3 protein. The sample includes hundreds of thousands of distinct CDR3 sequences, over 40% seen only once; the top ten take roughly 14%. Sequenced input: blood. The origin of the receptors is an elderly woman in good health. Each CDR3 is given with its conserved first and last residue. D genes are given only for firm matches. Rows give clone size only sometimes, using once, few, many, or a class for an expanded clone.

V,size,J,D,DNA,CDR3
TRBV14,few,TRBJ2-1,TRBD2,TGTGCCAGCAGCCAACTTAGGACTAGCGCAAACAATGAGCAGTTCTTC,CASSQLRTSANNEQFF
TRBV20-1,many,TRBJ2-5,-,TGCAGTGCTCACCAAGAGACCCAGTACTTC,CSAHQETQYF
TRBV24-1,-,TRBJ1-5,-,TGTGCCACCAGTGGTCTGGGCAAGCCCCAGCATTTT,CATSGLGKPQHF
TRBV29-1,-,TRBJ2-7,-,TGCAGAGAGTACGAGCAGTACTTC,CREYEQYF
TRBV20-1,-,TRBJ1-1,-,TGCAGTGCTAGAGACCTACCTGGACCGACGGGCACTGAAGCTTTCTTT,CSARDLPGPTGTEAFF
TRBV29-1,-,TRBJ1-2,-,TGCAGCGCTGGCTGGCGGAACTATGGCTACACCTTC,CSAGWRNYGYTF
TRBV6-6,once,TRBJ2-3,-,TGTGCCAGCAGCCCGACATCCTCTGGCACAGATACGCAGTATTTT,CASSPTSSGTDTQYF
TRBV20-1,-,TRBJ1-1,-,TGCAGTGCTTCAACGCGGGGGGCGAACACTGAAGCTTTCTTT,CSASTRGANTEAFF
TRBV28,-,TRBJ2-4,-,TGTGCCAGCAGTACCTCAGGGGCCGGCAAAAACATTCAGTACTTC,CASSTSGAGKNIQYF
TRBV3-1,-,TRBJ2-5,TRBD2,TGTGCCAGCAACCAAGATAGAAGAGCGGGGGGGCCCCCGTACTTC,CASNQDRRAGGPPYF
TRBV19,few,TRBJ2-7,-,TGTACCAGTAGTATTGGCGGGCCTACCTACGAGCAGTACTTC,CTSSIGGPTYEQYF
TRBV20-1,few,TRBJ2-7,-,TGCAGTGCTAGAGATAGTACGGTCCTTAGAGGCGAGCAGTACTTC,CSARDSTVLRGEQYF
TRBV29-1,few,TRBJ2-5,TRBD2,TGCAGCGTTGAAGGGACTAGCAGAATGCAAGAGACCCAGTACTTC,CSVEGTSRMQETQYF
TRBV4-1,few,TRBJ2-1,-,TGCGCCAGCAGCCAAGACACGGGCCTCCCCTACAATGAGCAGTTCTTC,CASSQDTGLPYNEQFF
TRBV9,many,TRBJ2-5,-,TGTGCCAGCAGCTTAGGTTGGACAGCCCAAGAGACCCAGTACTTC,CASSLGWTAQETQYF
TRBV5-1,few,TRBJ2-1,-,TGCGCCAGCAGCTTGATCCCTTTGAAAGGGCAGTTCTTC,CASSLIPLKGQFF
TRBV4-1,-,TRBJ2-7,TRBD2,TGCGCCAGCAGCCAAGGGACTAGCGGGGGCTCCTACGAGCAGTACTTC,CASSQGTSGGSYEQYF
TRBV7-2,once,TRBJ1-2,-,TGTGCCAGCAGCCCCGCAGGGAGCGGCTATGGCTACACCTTC,CASSPAGSGYGYTF
TRBV12-3/TRBV12-4,once,TRBJ2-7,-,TGTGCCAGCAGTCCCGCTAGACACGAGCAGTACTTC,CASSPARHEQYF
TRBV10-2,few,TRBJ2-5,TRBD2,TGCGCCAGCAGTACTAGCGGGGGCTCAAGAGAGACCCAGTACTTC,CASSTSGGSRETQYF
TRBV18,many,TRBJ2-1,-,TGTGCCAGCTCACCGAGACTAGAGGATGAGCAGTTCTTC,CASSPRLEDEQFF
TRBV20-1,many,TRBJ1-2,TRBD1,TGCAGTGCTAGAGGCCCACAGGGGATCTATGGCTACACCTTC,CSARGPQGIYGYTF
TRBV25-1,many,TRBJ1-2,TRBD1,TGTGCCAGCAGTCTCTCCAGAGGGACAGGGGACCACACCTTC,CASSLSRGTGDHTF
TRBV20-1,-,TRBJ2-1,-,TGCAGTGCTAGTAGGCAGTCGAATAGTGAGCAGTTCTTC,CSASRQSNSEQFF
TRBV7-2,-,TRBJ2-3,-,TGTGCCAGCAGCTCCGGATCATTAGGGGATACGCAGTATTTT,CASSSGSLGDTQYF